What follows describes a single T cell receptor (beta chain). The CDR3 is made up of 13 amino acids. Trimming removed 4 bases from V and 7 bases from J, with 13 bases in between. Germline V gene sequence: CDR1 MGHRA, CDR2 YSYEKL. The data were taken from a study of T-cell reconstitution after alpha-beta-depleted transplantation in children. The TCRbeta library incorporated unique molecular identifiers. TCRdb called the PCR reads again in MiXCR, with one record for every CDR3 protein. The table records several thousand distinct CDR3 sequences, less than 30% of them present only once. The rearrangement links TRBV4-1 to TRBJ2-5; unclear D gene. The source of this sequence is a boy in the first two years of life who had a stem cell transplant for SCID, so the T cells may come from the graft donor. Sequences were derived from PBMCs, mostly from graft donor cells, sampled 60 days after TCRalphabeta/CD19-depleted stem cell transplant. The CDR3 bases are TGCGCCAGCAGCCCATCAGAGCTTGTGACCCAGTACTTC. Protein product: CASSPSELVTQYF.